This T cell receptor beta chain appears in the sequencing data of a study of T-cell reconstitution after alpha-beta-depleted transplantation in children. This clonotype was detected only once. Its matching antigen is unknown. Study findings and constraints: At around two months after transplant, the alpha-beta T cells were reportedly derived from several hundred expanded clones that came from non-depleted graft cells.

Unique molecular identifiers were incorporated during preparation of the TCRbeta library. From the PCR reads, TCRdb called clonotypes with MiXCR, one entry per CDR3 protein. The table lists a few hundred thousand distinct CDR3 sequences, around 46% of them singletons. The CDR3 contains 13 residues. CDR1 is SEHNR, CDR2 FQNEAQ, per germline (reference sequence). Between the trimmed V and J ends, which lost 5 bases and 13 bases, there was a span of 18 bases. The chain is built from TRBV7-9 and TRBJ2-1; no definite D call. Here the sequenced sample was PBMCs, taken before TCRalphabeta/CD19-depleted stem cell transplant. The TCR sequence derives from a girl aged 2-10 years with aplastic anemia, due to receive a stem cell transplant. The CDR3 sequence: CASSADLWRSQFF. CDR3 bases: TGTGCCAGCAGCGCAGACCTCTGGCGGTCCCAGTTCTTC.